This T cell receptor (beta chain) was captured in a study of blood T cell repertoires in COVID-19. The wider study: Acute and convalescent COVID-19 samples came from the United States, Italy and Spain. T cells, B-cell-depleted T cells, or PBMCs supplied cDNA or gDNA.

Original processing methods: Researchers report that nucleated cell counts were estimated from reference gene primer amplification. Profiling relied on immunoSEQ multiplex PCR, and the TCRdb table lists in-frame clones only, not all of them. The V and J calls and clone size were taken over from that table, and D and trimming were inferred from the DNA. The profile shows just under 20,000 clones, around nine tenths of them singletons. This clone was seen once. The CDR3 runs 14 residues. Germline CDR1 and CDR2: SGHNT and YYREEE (reference sequence). V was cut by 4 bases and J by 8 bases, with 17 bases left in between.

The chain uses TRBV5-4 and TRBJ2-3; the D gene is possibly TRBD2 (6 bases). This sequence was found in a human donor in a cohort sampled during active COVID-19. Sequenced sample: peripheral blood. The CDR3 reads CASSKGPSEGTQYF. The CDR3 coding sequence is TGTGCCAGCAGCAAAGGCCCGTCGGAGGGTACGCAGTATTTT.